This T cell receptor beta chain was sequenced for a study of shared clonotypes between healthy human individuals. About this clone itself: The antigen is not known.

CD8 cells regarded as naive lacked CD45RO, were positively chosen for CCR7, and omitted terminally differentiated effector memory CD45RA+ cells. TCRdb keeps only in-frame clones here, not all; method: immunoSEQ multiplex PCR. The sample includes roughly 850,000 clones, approximately 96% of them seen just once. Study-level results: The genetic and exposure-history diversity represented was limited by few donors. Collection of samples was limited to blood; tissue repertoires likely differ. The study found lower generation probabilities in non-shared clonotypes than in those shared by all four donors.

This clonotype was obtained from a man aged 25 to 45 in good health. Sequencing used naive CD8+ T cells sorted from blood.

The CDR3 DNA follows: TGTGCCAGCAGTTTCAATGGGGGTAGAAGGGAGGACGGCACAGATACGCAGTATTTT. As protein: CASSFNGGRREDGTDTQYF. The chain carries TRBV27 and TRBJ2-3; perhaps TRBD2 as D (6 bases). This CDR3 comprises 19 residues. The V end lost 3 bases, the J end lost 1 base, and 23 bases lay between the germline ends. Germline values: CDR1 MNHEY, CDR2 SMNVEV (reference sequence).